The 11 T cell receptor beta chains below all came from one sample that was sequenced in a study of Graves' ophthalmopathy and Graves' hyperthyroidism. RNA transcripts served as template for amplifying TCR beta CDR3 sequences. Second-round multiplex PCR came after a first-round RT-PCR that employed HTBI primers. TCRdb recomputed calls from the multiplex PCR reads with MiXCR, one row per CDR3 protein. The sample yields 300,000 to 500,000 distinct CDR3 sequences, approximately 15% seen once. The sequencing input was peripheral blood. These receptor sequences come from a woman aged 18-29 years with stable Graves' hyperthyroidism.

V is TRBV20-1 and J is TRBJ1-1; D unclear. Trimming cost V 2 bases and J 7 bases, with 8 bases left between them. The CDR3 covers 11 residues. Germline CDR1 and CDR2: DFQATT and SNEGSKA (reference sequence). CDR3 protein: CSARPGNEAFF. CDR3 in DNA: TGCAGTGCTAGACCCGGGAATGAAGCTTTCTTT.

This clonotype was counted at least ten times. The V call is TRBV24-1, the J call TRBJ1-1, with D maybe TRBD1 (6 bases). CDR1 is KGHDR and CDR2 is SFDVKD in the germline V gene. This CDR3 comprises 14 residues. V shed 4 bases and J shed 3 bases, with 11 bases lying between them. Written as DNA, the CDR3 is TGTGCCACCAGTGACAATGCAGGGGACACTGAAGCTTTCTTT. Its translation is CATSDNAGDTEAFF.

This clonotype was picked up many times. This rearrangement joins TRBV7-2 to TRBJ2-7; TRBD1 matches at 9 bases. Germline V gene data show CDR1 as SGHTA and CDR2 as FQGNSA. The V segment lost 2 bases and the J segment 3 bases; nucleotides outside the gene matches: 2. This CDR3 spans 14 amino acids. The CDR3 bases are TGTGCCAGCAGCTTACTGGGACAGGGCTACGAGCAGTACTTC. Its protein product is CASSLLGQGYEQYF.

This clonotype was recorded many times. V gene TRBV12-5 combines with J gene TRBJ1-2; a possible D gene is TRBD1 (6 bases). V was trimmed by 2 bases and J by 4 bases, leaving 14 bases between them. Germline V gene lookup returns CDR1 LGHNT and CDR2 FRNRAP. The CDR3 is made up of 15 amino acids. The CDR3: CASGLFRTDAYGYTF. As DNA, the CDR3 is TGTGCTAGTGGTTTGTTCCGGACAGACGCCTATGGCTACACCTTC.

This clonotype came up many times. The chain carries TRBV28 and TRBJ2-5; possible D gene TRBD1, 5 bases. Per the germline V gene, CDR1 is MDHEN and CDR2 is SYDVKM. The ends were cut back, 6 bases at V and 7 bases at J, with 15 bases in the middle. This CDR3 spans 13 amino acids. The CDR3 DNA reads as TGTGCCAGCAGCTCCCAACTCAGGGCGACCCAGTACTTC. Translation gives CASSSQLRATQYF.

This clonotype was seen repeatedly, ten times or more. V gene TRBV27 combines with J gene TRBJ1-1, with TRBD1 matching over 7 bases. The CDR3 runs 15 residues. Germline V gene lookup returns CDR1 MNHEY and CDR2 SMNVEV (reference sequence). V was pared by 6 bases and J by 2 bases, with 9 bases of the junction left unmatched. The chain's CDR3 is CASRPRTGLNTEAFF. In nucleotides, the CDR3 is TGTGCCAGCAGGCCTCGGACAGGACTCAACACTGAAGCTTTCTTT.

The CDR3 sequence: CASSIVDRLNQPQHF. The CDR3 DNA follows: TGTGCCAGTAGTATAGTTGACAGGCTCAATCAGCCCCAGCATTTT. V gene TRBV19 combines with J gene TRBJ1-5, with D tentatively TRBD1 (6 bases). The CDR3 is 15 amino acids. With 1 base removed from V and 3 bases from J, the gap between germline ends came to 10 bases. Germline values: CDR1 LNHDA, CDR2 SQIVND (reference sequence).

This clonotype came up a few times. The genes are TRBV4-3 and TRBJ1-1; TRBD1 matches 11 bases. Per germline, CDR1 LGHNA and CDR2 YSLEER. This CDR3 has 15 residues. Losses at the gene ends were 5 bases for V and 6 bases for J; bases not matched to a gene: 8. As DNA, the CDR3 is TGCGCCAGCAGCAGCGGACAGGGGGCGGTCTCTGAAGCTTTCTTT. It is translated as CASSSGQGAVSEAFF.

This clonotype was seen many times. The chain combines TRBV6-5 with TRBJ1-2, with TRBD1 as a possible D gene (5 bases). The CDR3 totals 14 residues. V was trimmed by 6 bases and J by 2 bases, leaving 13 bases between them. Germline CDR1 is MNHEY and CDR2 is SVGAGI. The CDR3 bases are TGTGCCAGCAGACCCCCGGGGGAGAACTATGGCTACACCTTC. Amino acids: CASRPPGENYGYTF.

This clonotype has ten or more counts. V usage is TRBV19 and J usage is TRBJ2-2; TRBD2 matches at 11 bases. V lost 5 bases, J lost 4 bases, and 3 bases stayed unmatched. Germline V lookup: CDR1 LNHDA, CDR2 SQIVND (reference sequence). The CDR3 runs to 15 residues. CDR3 in amino acids: CASSGTSGVTGELFF. CDR3 nucleotide sequence: TGTGCCAGTAGTGGGACTAGCGGAGTCACCGGGGAGCTGTTTTTT.

At least ten counts were recorded for this clonotype. At one end, the junction sequence differs from germline, possibly due to a read error. The rearrangement joins TRBV27 to TRBJ1-5, with D possibly being TRBD1 (5 bases). This CDR3 has 11 residues. The V gene's germline CDR1 is MNHEY and CDR2 SMNVEV (reference sequence). In DNA form, the CDR3 reads TGTGCCAGCACCCTAGTCCGTGAGGGACGTTTT. It codes for CASTLVREGRF.